This T cell receptor (beta chain) stems from a study of CD8+ T cells in alopecia areata. Study-wide findings and caveats: Higher clonality was seen in lesional scalp than in normal scalp, especially in alopecia totalis/universalis.

cDNA reverse transcribed from extracted RNA served as the sequencing template. The table came from immunoSEQ multiplex PCR; TCRdb's copy has only in-frame clones and leaves some out. This sample yields 150,000 or so clones, of which approximately 60% are seen a single time; less than 5% belongs to the top ten. The sample holds a few counts of this clone. Its specificity is unknown. The CDR3 covers 14 residues. CDR1 is SGHTA, CDR2 FQGNSA, per germline. The junction had 5 bases not matched to a gene; V was cut back by 4 bases and J by 3 bases. The chain couples TRBV7-2 to TRBJ2-7; 8 nucleotides align to TRBD2. The sequence was obtained from a human donor in good health. The sample taken for sequencing was CD4+ T cells sorted from blood. Here the CDR3 reads CASSSSAGDYEQYF. The CDR3 DNA reads as TGTGCCAGCAGCTCTTCAGCGGGAGACTACGAGCAGTACTTC.